This T cell receptor (beta chain) came from a study of CD8+ T cells in alopecia areata. Regarding the study as a whole: Sequenced scalp T cells also include alphabeta T cells resident in normal skin. Researchers reported that TCR sharing among patients proved less clear than in mice, possibly HLA-linked.

The length of the CDR3 is 13 residues. Germline V CDR1 and CDR2: MNHEY, SMNVEV (reference sequence). V dropped 2 bases and J dropped 5 bases, with 9 bases sitting between them. Extracted RNA was reverse transcribed, and the resulting cDNA served as sequencing template. Repertoires were generated with immunoSEQ multiplex PCR, while TCRdb's copy carries only in-frame clones and drops some. The sample has approximately 98,000 clones, 59% seen once. In the case of this clone: What it recognizes is unknown. The sample contains more than one DNA sequence encoding this CDR3.

Material: CD8+ T cells sorted from blood. The TCR comes from a human donor in good health. The chain joins TRBV27 to TRBJ1-2, with D possibly matching TRBD1 (5 bases). The CDR3: CASSLMGGYGYTF. CDR3 DNA sequence: TGTGCCAGCAGTTTAATGGGGGGGTATGGCTACACCTTC.